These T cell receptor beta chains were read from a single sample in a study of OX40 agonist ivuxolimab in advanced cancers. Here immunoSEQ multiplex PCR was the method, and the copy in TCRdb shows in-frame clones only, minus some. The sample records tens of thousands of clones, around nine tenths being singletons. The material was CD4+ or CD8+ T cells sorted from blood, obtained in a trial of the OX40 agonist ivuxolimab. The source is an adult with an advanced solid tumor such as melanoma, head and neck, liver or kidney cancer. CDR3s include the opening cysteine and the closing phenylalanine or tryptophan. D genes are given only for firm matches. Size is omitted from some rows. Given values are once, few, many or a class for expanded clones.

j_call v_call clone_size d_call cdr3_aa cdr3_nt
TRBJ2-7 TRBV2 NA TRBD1 CASSEDSGTGPYEQYF TGTGCCAGCAGTGAGGACTCCGGGACAGGGCCGTACGAGCAGTACTTC
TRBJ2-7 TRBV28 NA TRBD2 CASRTSGRGWANGFYEQYF TGTGCCAGCAGGACTAGCGGGAGAGGGTGGGCAAATGGCTTCTACGAGCAGTACTTC
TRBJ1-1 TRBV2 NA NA CASSTAGSEAFF TGTGCCAGCAGCACTGCTGGGTCGGAAGCTTTCTTT
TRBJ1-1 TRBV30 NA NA CAWSVGNTEAFF TGTGCCTGGAGTGTAGGGAACACTGAAGCTTTCTTT
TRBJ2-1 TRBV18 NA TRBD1 CASSPSGQGGAEQFF TGTGCCAGCTCACCATCCGGACAGGGTGGTGCTGAGCAGTTCTTC
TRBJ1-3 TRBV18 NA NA CASSPGQLRGDTIYF TGTGCCAGCTCACCCGGACAGCTCCGAGGGGACACCATATATTTT
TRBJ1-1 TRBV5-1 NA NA CASTLTGTENTEAFF TGCGCCAGCACTCTCACCGGGACGGAGAACACTGAAGCTTTCTTT
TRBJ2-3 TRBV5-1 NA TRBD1 CASSSGQTSTDTQYF TGCGCCAGCAGCTCGGGACAGACTTCCACAGATACGCAGTATTTT
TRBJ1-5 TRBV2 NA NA CASSEGGPLSYSNQPQHF TGTGCCAGCAGCGAGGGGGGACCGCTAAGTTATAGCAATCAGCCCCAGCATTTT
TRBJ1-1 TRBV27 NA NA CASSELFSSEAFF TGTGCCAGCAGCGAACTCTTTTCTTCCGAAGCTTTCTTT
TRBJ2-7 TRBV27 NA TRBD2 CASSFLVAGDQYEQYF TGTGCCAGCAGTTTTCTAGTAGCGGGGGACCAATACGAGCAGTACTTC
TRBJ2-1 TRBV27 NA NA CASSSLYNEQFF TGTGCCAGCAGTTCTTTATACAATGAGCAGTTCTTC
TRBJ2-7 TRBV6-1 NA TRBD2 CASNRAGGPYEQYF TGTGCCAGCAATAGAGCGGGAGGACCCTACGAGCAGTACTTC
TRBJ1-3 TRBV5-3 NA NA CARSLLGRCSGNTIYF TGTGCCAGAAGCTTGTTAGGACGGTGCTCTGGAAACACCATATATTTT
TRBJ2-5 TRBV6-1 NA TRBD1 CASSEGRGRKETQYF TGTGCCAGCAGTGAAGGCAGGGGGCGGAAAGAGACCCAGTACTTC
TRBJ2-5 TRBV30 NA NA CAWSVQGGQETQYF TGTGCCTGGAGTGTACAGGGAGGACAAGAGACCCAGTACTTC
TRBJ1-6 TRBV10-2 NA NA CASSARVNSPLHF TGCGCCAGCTCCGCCAGGGTAAATTCACCCCTCCACTTT
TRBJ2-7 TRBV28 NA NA CASSLSPGQNSYEQYF TGTGCCAGCAGTTTATCACCAGGACAGAATTCCTACGAGCAGTACTTC
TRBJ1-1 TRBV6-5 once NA CASSYDSEAFF TGTGCCAGCAGTTACGACAGTGAAGCTTTCTTT
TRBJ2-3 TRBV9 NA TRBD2 CASSVTSGIDTQYF TGTGCCAGCAGCGTTACTAGCGGGATTGATACGCAGTATTTT
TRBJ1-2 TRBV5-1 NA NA CASTRTGSDYGYTF TGCGCCAGCACCCGAACAGGGAGCGACTATGGCTACACCTTC
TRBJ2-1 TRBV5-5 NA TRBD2 CASSLPSGGVQFF TGTGCCAGCAGCTTACCTAGCGGGGGGGTACAGTTCTTC
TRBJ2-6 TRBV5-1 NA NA CASSGSGLHSGANVLTF TGCGCCAGCAGCGGATCCGGGCTCCACTCTGGGGCCAACGTCCTGACTTTC
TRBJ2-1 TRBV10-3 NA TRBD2 CAISVPGLDDEQFF TGTGCCATCAGTGTCCCGGGACTAGATGATGAGCAGTTCTTC
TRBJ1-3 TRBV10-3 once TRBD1 CAISKTGTGISDGSGNTIYF TGTGCCATCAGTAAGACCGGGACAGGGATATCCGACGGCTCTGGAAACACCATATATTTT
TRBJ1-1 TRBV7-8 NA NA CASSLARGRLMNTEAFF TGTGCCAGCAGCTTAGCGCGCGGAAGATTAATGAACACTGAAGCTTTCTTT
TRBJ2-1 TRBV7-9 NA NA CASSFEVFEQFF TGTGCCAGCAGCTTTGAGGTCTTTGAGCAGTTCTTC
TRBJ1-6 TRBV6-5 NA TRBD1 CASSSHRTGQNSPLHF TGTGCCAGCAGTTCGCATCGGACAGGCCAAAATTCACCCCTCCACTTT
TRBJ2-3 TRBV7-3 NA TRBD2 CASSNRGVGDTQYF TGTGCCAGCAGCAACCGGGGGGTCGGAGATACGCAGTATTTT
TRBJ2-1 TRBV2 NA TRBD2 CASLTSGKTQFF TGTGCCAGTCTGACTAGCGGGAAAACCCAGTTCTTC
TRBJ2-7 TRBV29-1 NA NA CSVDPSGNEQYF TGCAGCGTTGATCCATCCGGCAACGAGCAGTACTTC
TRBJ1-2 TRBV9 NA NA CASSVVEGLGSSEGYTF TGTGCCAGCAGCGTAGTTGAGGGACTCGGGAGTTCAGAAGGCTACACCTTC
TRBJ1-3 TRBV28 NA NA CASSPSAAGGNTIYF TGTGCCAGCAGTCCCTCGGCCGCGGGTGGAAACACCATATATTTT
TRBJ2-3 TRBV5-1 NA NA CASTVAGTDTQYF TGCGCCAGCACGGTGGCAGGCACAGATACGCAGTATTTT
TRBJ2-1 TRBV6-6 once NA CASSQSGSSYNEQFF TGTGCCAGCAGCCAATCGGGGAGCTCCTACAATGAGCAGTTCTTC
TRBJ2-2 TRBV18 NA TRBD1 CASSPPFGTVIFNTGELFF TGTGCCAGCTCACCACCGTTCGGGACAGTAATTTTTAACACCGGGGAGCTGTTTTTT
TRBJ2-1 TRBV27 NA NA CASTDTRVVNEQFF TGTGCCAGCACCGACACTAGGGTGGTCAATGAGCAGTTCTTC
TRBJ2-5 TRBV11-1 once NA CASSLAHGRGETQYF TGTGCCAGCAGCTTAGCGCACGGGAGAGGAGAGACCCAGTACTTC
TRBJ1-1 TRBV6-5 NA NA CASRREGEAFF TGTGCCAGCAGGAGGGAGGGTGAAGCTTTCTTT
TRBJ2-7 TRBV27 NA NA CASSYIIGGASVHEQYF TGTGCCAGCAGTTATATTATCGGGGGTGCTAGCGTGCACGAGCAGTACTTC
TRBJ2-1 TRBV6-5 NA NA CASSYLQRVPYNEQFF TGTGCCAGCAGTTACTTGCAGCGGGTTCCCTACAATGAGCAGTTCTTC
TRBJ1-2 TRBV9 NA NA CASSARLLGDNYGYTF TGTGCCAGCAGCGCCAGACTCCTTGGGGATAACTATGGCTACACCTTC
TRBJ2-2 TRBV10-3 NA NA CAISESIVTGELFF TGTGCCATCAGTGAGTCGATAGTTACCGGGGAGCTGTTTTTT
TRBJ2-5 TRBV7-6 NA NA CASSLVLASRETQYF TGTGCCAGCAGCTTAGTCCTAGCGAGTAGAGAGACCCAGTACTTC